These T cell receptor beta chains were read from a single sample in a study of regulatory T cells in long-lasting Graves disease. MiXCR, applied by TCRdb to the multiplex PCR reads, yields one record per CDR3 protein. The data show 350,000 to 500,000 distinct CDR3 sequences, 14% seen once. A further study also used this sample, focusing on T cells in Graves' hyperthyroidism and ophthalmopathy.

Specimen: peripheral blood mononuclear cells (PBMCs), collected at new diagnosis, from a patient treated with antithyroid drugs. These receptors all come from a woman between 50 and 59 years old with Graves disease. CDR3s include the opening cysteine and the closing phenylalanine or tryptophan. D genes are given only for firm matches. Expanded clones get a size class; other rows say once, few or many, or leave the size out.

v_call	j_call	clone_size	d_call	cdr3_aa	cdr3_nt
TRBV13	TRBJ2-2	NA	NA	CASSTPLGHGELFF	TGTGCCAGCAGCACCCCTTTGGGCCATGGGGAGCTGTTTTTT
TRBV6-9	TRBJ2-7	many	NA	CASSSGPALYEQYF	TGTGCCAGCAGTTCGGGACCGGCCCTCTACGAGCAGTACTTC
TRBV10-3	TRBJ2-2	few	NA	CAISEGGDRDYTGELFF	TGTGCCATCAGCGAGGGGGGGGACAGAGATTACACCGGGGAGCTGTTTTTT
TRBV6-1	TRBJ2-5	few	NA	CASGTLGNNQETQYF	TGTGCCAGCGGGACCCTAGGGAACAACCAAGAGACCCAGTACTTC
TRBV27	TRBJ1-1	many	NA	CASSSIRRVGTEAFF	TGTGCCAGCAGTTCGATCAGGAGGGTTGGCACTGAAGCTTTCTTT
TRBV6-1	TRBJ1-3	many	NA	CASSVGGSPGNTIYF	TGTGCCAGCAGTGTGGGGGGCAGCCCTGGAAACACCATATATTTT
TRBV7-9	TRBJ1-1	few	NA	CASSPLPNADTEAFF	TGTGCCAGCAGCCCACTCCCTAATGCGGACACTGAAGCTTTCTTT
TRBV2	TRBJ2-5	many	TRBD2	CASRRELAGVQETQYF	TGTGCCAGCAGGAGAGAACTAGCGGGCGTTCAAGAGACCCAGTACTTC
TRBV11-1	TRBJ1-2	many	NA	CASSDGHDVYGYTF	TGTGCCAGCAGCGACGGACACGACGTTTATGGCTACACCTTC
TRBV10-3	TRBJ2-7	few	NA	CAIRQTGLSQYF	TGTGCCATCAGGCAAACAGGTTTATCGCAGTACTTC
TRBV12-3/TRBV12-4	TRBJ1-4	many	NA	CASSFDGVTEKLFF	TGTGCCAGCAGTTTCGACGGAGTGACTGAAAAACTGTTTTTT
TRBV2	TRBJ2-5	many	NA	CASSFGGIETQYF	TGTGCCAGCAGTTTTGGAGGCATCGAGACCCAGTACTTC
TRBV27	TRBJ2-1	NA	TRBD2	CASSLYAPGLAGLSSYNEQFF	TGTGCCAGCAGTTTATATGCCCCCGGGCTAGCGGGGTTGAGCTCCTACAATGAGCAGTTCTTC
TRBV30	TRBJ1-1	many	TRBD1	CAWSWDSLSNTEAFF	TGTGCCTGGAGTTGGGACAGCTTATCGAACACTGAAGCTTTCTTT
TRBV4-1	TRBJ2-5	many	NA	CASSQELQAQETQYF	TGCGCCAGCAGCCAAGAGTTACAGGCACAAGAGACCCAGTACTTC
TRBV29-1	TRBJ2-1	few	NA	CSGGLVVGYNEQFF	TGCAGCGGGGGGCTAGTGGTGGGCTACAATGAGCAGTTCTTC
TRBV5-1	TRBJ2-1	NA	TRBD2	CASSISGSNVEQFF	TGCGCCAGTAGCATCAGCGGGAGTAATGTTGAGCAGTTCTTC
TRBV7-9	TRBJ2-1	many	TRBD1	CASSLGFRQGPYNEQFF	TGTGCCAGCAGCTTAGGGTTCCGACAGGGACCCTACAATGAGCAGTTCTTC
TRBV24-1	TRBJ2-2	NA	NA	CATRNSQGHRTGELFF	TGTGCCACCAGGAATTCGCAGGGGCATCGCACCGGGGAGCTGTTTTTT
TRBV20-1	TRBJ2-7	many	NA	CSARDSPLIYEQYF	TGCAGTGCTAGAGACAGCCCCTTAATCTACGAGCAGTACTTC
TRBV28	TRBJ2-3	NA	NA	CASSTRDTQYF	TGTGCCAGCAGCACGAGAGATACGCAGTATTTT
TRBV27	TRBJ2-6	few	NA	CASSPPQGHSGANVLTF	TGTGCCAGCAGTCCCCCCCAGGGCCACTCTGGGGCCAACGTCCTGACTTTC
TRBV28	TRBJ1-1	many	NA	CASSSVDRLNTEAFF	TGTGCCAGCAGTTCCGTCGACAGGTTGAACACTGAAGCTTTCTTT
TRBV12-3/TRBV12-4	TRBJ2-7	NA	TRBD1	CASSRDGQGYEQYF	TGTGCCAGCAGCCGAGACGGACAGGGCTACGAGCAGTACTTC
TRBV11-2	TRBJ2-5	many	TRBD2	CASTQSSGLETQYF	TGTGCCAGCACCCAGTCTAGCGGTTTGGAGACCCAGTACTTC
TRBV7-8	TRBJ2-7	many	NA	CASSLRRGRSAEQYF	TGTGCCAGCAGCTTAAGGAGGGGGCGATCTGCCGAGCAGTACTTC
TRBV7-2	TRBJ1-1	many	NA	CASSLYGGRPEAFF	TGTGCCAGCAGCTTGTACGGTGGCCGGCCTGAAGCTTTCTTT
TRBV29-1	TRBJ2-6	NA	NA	CSPSQQSNSGANVLTF	TGCAGCCCTTCACAGCAGTCCAACTCTGGGGCCAACGTCCTGACTTTC